What follows describes a single T cell receptor (beta chain). No base qualities exist here, and no much larger clone lies one base off it. Reading the label with the study, this specimen's time point is: cells obtained before transplantation from donor or recipient. In the mixed lymphocyte reactions, some 200,000 CFSE-labeled pre-transplant responders were plated with some 200,000 irradiated violet-dye-labeled stimulators and cultured for approximately 6 days. After the mixed lymphocyte reaction, proliferating CD3+CD4+CFSE-low and CD3+CD8+CFSE-low responder cells were FACS-sorted on a BD Influx sorter. Libraries were constructed by the immunoSEQ multiplex PCR assay. For most patients, genomic DNA was isolated using the Qiagen DNeasy Blood and Tissue Kit and was shipped frozen to Adaptive Biotechnologies for TCR sequencing. For most patients, high-throughput TCR-beta CDR3 sequencing of genomic DNA was performed by Adaptive Biotechnologies. As for how the authors treated the data: Adaptive's ImmunoSEQ software supplied the TCR sequencing data for 15 to 20 patients, while MiXCR and VDJtools were used to process a few other patients. CD4 versus CD8 sorting errors were corrected by removing sequences found in both subsets at a frequency ratio below 5:1. CDR3 nucleotide sequences shared by donor and recipient were removed because the origin of these sequences could not be assigned. To count as alloreactive, a clone needed at least 2-fold expansion over unstimulated cells and a minimum CFSE-low frequency of 0.002% (template counts) or 0.001% (read counts). A clone was considered mappable if detected in the sequenced pre-transplant spleen, lymph node, or MLR CFSE-low populations of the donor or recipient. The cumulative frequency of alloreactive clones was calculated as a percentage of all sequences, weighted by copy number. TCRdb obtained this table from immuneACCESS and retained in-frame rearrangements with V and J assigned. These tables miss some clones; where compared with another copy, unresolved V genes account for less than half of the shortfall, and the remainder is unexplained. Clone size and the V and J calls come from that table; the DNA yielded D and trimming. The table for this sample lists tens of thousands of clones; roughly 33% of them were counted only once. The top ten constitute roughly 8.4% of the sample.

For CDR1 and CDR2, the germline V gene (reference sequence) lists PRHDT and FYEKMQ. At the junction V is shortened by 5 bases and J by 3 bases; bases outside the gene matches: 8. The CDR3 holds 15 amino acids from the cysteine to the phenylalanine. The sequence is cut down to CDR3 DNA, 45 bases in frame from base 1. This record comes from a study of graft-versus-host responses after intestinal transplantation listed by TCRdb under 2021. Broadly, across the study: Recipients received multivisceral, liver-intestinal, or isolated intestinal transplants. Every recipient was given anti-thymocyte globulin induction, then maintenance tacrolimus and steroids for about three years. After intestinal transplantation, graft-versus-host and host-versus-graft alloreactive T cell clones were followed in the graft, circulation and bone marrow using bulk TCR-beta CDR3 sequencing. To identify alloreactive clones, pre-transplant mixed lymphocyte reaction products were sequenced and compared with unstimulated pre-transplant donor and recipient T cells. A cohort of fewer than 25 intestinal transplant recipients, including one retransplant, was enrolled, and a few patients lacking pretransplant specimens were excluded. A peak of at least 4% donor T cells among recipient peripheral blood mononuclear cells was the definition used for donor T cell macrochimerism. Rather than being sequenced by the commercial service, samples from three later patients were sequenced in-house on an Illumina MiSeq and processed with MiXCR. What the study reported, not specific to this receptor: Conclusions were limited by the relatively low number and heterogeneity of intestinal transplant patients. GvH clones were found in recipient bone marrow, and some of the GvH clones appeared earlier in ileal mucosa or blood, which is consistent with an intestinal mucosal origin. Early after transplant, peak levels of circulating GvH clones were found to be associated with declines in HvG clones. In the allografts of patients with donor T cell macrochimerism, GvH to HvG T cell clonal ratios were high.

The source material was alloreactive CD8+ T cells from a mixed lymphocyte reaction culture, sampled before intestinal transplant. Reading the label with the study, this specimen's cell subset or site is: CFSE-low proliferating T cells sorted from roughly 6-day pre-transplant mixed lymphocyte reaction (GvH or HvG direction). The rearrangement joined TRBV13 to TRBJ2-3, and TRBD1 aligns with 7 junction nucleotides. This clonotype was obtained from a human patient who received an intestinal transplant. Here is the DNA: TGTGCCAGCAGCCCACAGGGGAAGGGGACAGATACGCAGTATTTT. Its protein product is CASSPQGKGTDTQYF.